This TCR beta chain was retrieved from a study of T cell responses to AZD1222 COVID-19 vaccine. Study observations and caveats: Clonal diversity may have been underestimated in mostly white British donors. Targets within unmutated variant regions were reportedly found for nearly half of spike-specific TCRs. Sampling that yielded the repertoires occurred only after the peak T cell response. Along spike, vaccine-associated CD4 TCRs were found throughout, with dominance at 160-218 and 743-854.

Germline V lookup: CDR1 SGHAT, CDR2 FQNNGV. CDR3 length: 16 residues. The V and J ends lost 1 base and 5 bases respectively, with 15 bases between them. In regard to this clone: The antigen is undetermined.

Measured with immunoSEQ multiplex PCR; TCRdb has only the in-frame clones, and not every one. The sample holds 110,000 to 150,000 clones, around 91% seen once. This sequence originates from an adult in good health. Material: peripheral blood, obtained on day 0 of AZD1222 vaccination. The rearrangement links TRBV11-2 to TRBJ1-5; D is ambiguous. The CDR3 spells CASSLGRGQRDQPQHF. CDR3 nucleotide sequence: TGTGCCAGCAGCTTAGGTCGTGGGCAGCGAGATCAGCCCCAGCATTTT. Supplemented by reference TRBV11-2 and TRBJ1-5, the full variable domain reads EAGVAQSPRYKIIEKRQSVAFWCNPISGHATLYWYQQILGQGPKLLIQFQNNGVVDDSQLPKDRFSAERLKGVDSTLKIQPAKLEDSAVYLCASSLGRGQRDQPQHFGDGTRLSIL.